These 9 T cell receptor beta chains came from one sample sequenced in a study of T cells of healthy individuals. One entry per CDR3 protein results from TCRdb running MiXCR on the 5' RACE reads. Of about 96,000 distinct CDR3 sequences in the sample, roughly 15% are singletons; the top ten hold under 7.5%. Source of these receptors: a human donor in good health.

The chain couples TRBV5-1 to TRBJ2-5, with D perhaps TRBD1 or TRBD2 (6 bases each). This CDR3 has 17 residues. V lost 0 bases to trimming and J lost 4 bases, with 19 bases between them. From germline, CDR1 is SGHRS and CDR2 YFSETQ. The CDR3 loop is CASSLGTGARSRETQYF. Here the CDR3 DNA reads TGCGCCAGCAGCTTGGGGACGGGGGCGCGATCCCGAGAGACCCAGTACTTC.

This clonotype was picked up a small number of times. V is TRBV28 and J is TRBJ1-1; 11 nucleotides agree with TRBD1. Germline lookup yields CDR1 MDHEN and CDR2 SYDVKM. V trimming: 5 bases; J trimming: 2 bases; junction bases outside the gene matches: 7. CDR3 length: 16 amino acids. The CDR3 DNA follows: TGTGCCAGCAGTCTCTATCGGACAGGGGGCAACACTGAAGCTTTCTTT. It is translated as CASSLYRTGGNTEAFF.

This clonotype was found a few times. CDR3 protein: CSVKGLAGGTYTQYF. CDR3 nucleotide sequence: TGCAGCGTGAAGGGACTAGCGGGAGGAACTTATACGCAGTATTTT. V and J are TRBV29-1 and TRBJ2-3, with 15 nucleotides matching TRBD2. Germline-derived CDR1 and CDR2 are SQVTM and ANQGSEA. There are 15 residues in the CDR3. Unmatched junction bases numbered 8, after V lost 6 bases and J lost 7 bases.

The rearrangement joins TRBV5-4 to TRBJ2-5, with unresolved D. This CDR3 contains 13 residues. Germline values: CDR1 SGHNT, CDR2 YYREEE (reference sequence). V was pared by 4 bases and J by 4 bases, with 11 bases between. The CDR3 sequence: CASSLLPPETQYF. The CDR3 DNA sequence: TGTGCCAGCAGCCTGCTGCCCCCAGAGACCCAGTACTTC.

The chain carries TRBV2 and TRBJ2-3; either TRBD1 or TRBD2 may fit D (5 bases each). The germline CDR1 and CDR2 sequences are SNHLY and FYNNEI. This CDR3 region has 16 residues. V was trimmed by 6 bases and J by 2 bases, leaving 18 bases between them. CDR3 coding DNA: TGTGCCAGCAGGGACCTGGGGACCTCCTACACAGATACGCAGTATTTT. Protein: CASRDLGTSYTDTQYF.

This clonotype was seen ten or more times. The CDR3, as DNA: TGTGCCACCGGGACACCAGCGGGCGGGGAGCTGTTTTTT. Residues: CATGTPAGGELFF. The chain carries TRBV10-3 and TRBJ2-2; D assignment may be TRBD1 or TRBD2 (6 bases each). Germline values: CDR1 ENHRY, CDR2 SYGVKD. The CDR3 has 13 residues. Trimming pared 10 bases from V and 7 bases from J, leaving 16 bases between.

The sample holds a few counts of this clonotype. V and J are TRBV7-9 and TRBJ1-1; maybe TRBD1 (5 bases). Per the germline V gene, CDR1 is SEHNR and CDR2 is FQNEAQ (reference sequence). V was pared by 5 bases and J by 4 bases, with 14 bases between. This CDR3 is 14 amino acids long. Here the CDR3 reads CASSKEGRFTEAFF. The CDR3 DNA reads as TGTGCCAGCAGCAAAGAGGGGCGATTCACTGAAGCTTTCTTT.

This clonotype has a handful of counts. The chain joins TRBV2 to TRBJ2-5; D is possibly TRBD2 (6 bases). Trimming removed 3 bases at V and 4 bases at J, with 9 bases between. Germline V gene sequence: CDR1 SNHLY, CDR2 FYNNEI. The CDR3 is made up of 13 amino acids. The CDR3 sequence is CASSENGGETQYF. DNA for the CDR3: TGTGCCAGCAGTGAGAACGGGGGAGAGACCCAGTACTTC.

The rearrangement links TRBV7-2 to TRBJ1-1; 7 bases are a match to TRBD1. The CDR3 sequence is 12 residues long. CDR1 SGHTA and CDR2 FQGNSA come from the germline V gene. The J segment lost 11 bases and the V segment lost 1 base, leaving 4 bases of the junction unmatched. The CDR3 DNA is TGTGCCAGCAGCTTAGAACAGGGGAGGGCTTTCTTT. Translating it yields CASSLEQGRAFF.